Listed below are T cell receptor beta chains from one sample, sequenced in a study of T cell responses to AZD1222 COVID-19 vaccine. Here immunoSEQ multiplex PCR was the method, and the copy in TCRdb shows in-frame clones only, minus some. The sample consists of fewer than 200,000 clones, 85% to 95% of them appearing once. The sample consisted of peripheral blood, taken 28 days after the second AZD1222 dose. The receptor set was obtained from an adult who received the AZD1222 COVID-19 vaccine. Each CDR3 is given with its conserved first and last residue. The D gene is left open where the match is weak. Size tells how often a clone was seen (once, few, many) or the class of an expanded clone, and some rows leave it out.

v_call: TRBV6-6
clone_size: NA
d_call: NA
j_call: TRBJ1-5
cdr3_nt: TGTGCCAGCCGTCAGGTGAGCGCCAATCAGCCCCAGCATTTT
cdr3_aa: CASRQVSANQPQHF

v_call: TRBV6-1
clone_size: NA
d_call: TRBD2
j_call: TRBJ2-2
cdr3_nt: TGTGCCAGCAGTGAAGTCGCGGGAGGAAGCACCGGGGAGCTGTTTTTT
cdr3_aa: CASSEVAGGSTGELFF

v_call: TRBV7-3
clone_size: NA
d_call: TRBD2
j_call: TRBJ2-5
cdr3_nt: TGTGCCAGCAGCCCGAGAGGGACTAGCCGGGAGACCCAGTACTTC
cdr3_aa: CASSPRGTSRETQYF

v_call: TRBV10-3
clone_size: NA
d_call: NA
j_call: TRBJ1-4
cdr3_nt: TGTGCCATCAGTGATCCGGATGAGGGGGAAAAACTGTTTTTT
cdr3_aa: CAISDPDEGEKLFF

v_call: TRBV4-3
clone_size: NA
d_call: NA
j_call: TRBJ1-1
cdr3_nt: TGCGCCAGCAGCCAAGACGATGGCGTAGCTACGAACACTGAAGCTTTCTTT
cdr3_aa: CASSQDDGVATNTEAFF

v_call: TRBV3-1/TRBV3-2
clone_size: NA
d_call: TRBD2
j_call: TRBJ2-3
cdr3_nt: TGTGCCAGCAGGCAAGTAGCGGGAGGGCCGAGGCCAGATACGCAGTATTTT
cdr3_aa: CASRQVAGGPRPDTQYF

v_call: TRBV11-1
clone_size: NA
d_call: TRBD1
j_call: TRBJ1-1
cdr3_nt: TGTGCCAGCACCCGGGACGGAGGGGGCCGGAACACTGAAGCTTTCTTT
cdr3_aa: CASTRDGGGRNTEAFF

v_call: TRBV4-1
clone_size: NA
d_call: TRBD1
j_call: TRBJ2-5
cdr3_nt: TGCGCCAGCAGCCAACCAACAGACAGGGGGGGAGAGACCCAGTACTTC
cdr3_aa: CASSQPTDRGGETQYF

v_call: TRBV19
clone_size: NA
d_call: NA
j_call: TRBJ1-4
cdr3_nt: TGTGCCAGTAGTATGTGGGGGTTGGTGAATGAAAAACTGTTTTTT
cdr3_aa: CASSMWGLVNEKLFF

v_call: TRBV19
clone_size: NA
d_call: NA
j_call: TRBJ1-5
cdr3_nt: TGTGCCACTACCCCTGGGGGCAATCAGCCCCAGCATTTT
cdr3_aa: CATTPGGNQPQHF

v_call: TRBV2
clone_size: NA
d_call: NA
j_call: TRBJ2-1
cdr3_nt: TGTGCCAGCAGTGAAGACCCCAATGAGCAGTTCTTC
cdr3_aa: CASSEDPNEQFF

v_call: TRBV11-2
clone_size: NA
d_call: NA
j_call: TRBJ2-2
cdr3_nt: TGTGCCAGCAGCAATGGTCCAGGGGCGGCCACCGGGGAGCTGTTTTTT
cdr3_aa: CASSNGPGAATGELFF

v_call: TRBV2
clone_size: NA
d_call: TRBD2
j_call: TRBJ2-3
cdr3_nt: TGTGCCAGCAGTGTCCGTCTAGCGGGGAACACAGATACGCAGTATTTT
cdr3_aa: CASSVRLAGNTDTQYF

v_call: TRBV5-1
clone_size: once
d_call: NA
j_call: TRBJ2-4
cdr3_nt: TGCGCCAGCAGCTTGTGGGAGTCCAAAAACATTCAGTACTTC
cdr3_aa: CASSLWESKNIQYF

v_call: TRBV5-6
clone_size: NA
d_call: NA
j_call: TRBJ2-7
cdr3_nt: TGTGCCAGCAGCCTCAACTCCTACGAGCAGTACTTC
cdr3_aa: CASSLNSYEQYF

v_call: TRBV27
clone_size: NA
d_call: NA
j_call: TRBJ2-7
cdr3_nt: TGTGTCAGCAGTTTATCGAGCGGGACAGGTTTCGAGCAGTACTTC
cdr3_aa: CVSSLSSGTGFEQYF

v_call: TRBV10-2
clone_size: NA
d_call: NA
j_call: TRBJ2-6
cdr3_nt: TGCGCCAGCAGTGTCGGAAGCTCTGGGGCCAACGTCCTGACTTTC
cdr3_aa: CASSVGSSGANVLTF

v_call: TRBV4-3
clone_size: once
d_call: NA
j_call: TRBJ1-1
cdr3_nt: TGCGCCAGCAGCCAAGATAGGCTCGGCGCCTGGGTTACTGAAGCTTTCTTT
cdr3_aa: CASSQDRLGAWVTEAFF